The entry that follows covers one T cell receptor (beta chain) sequence. These data belong to a study of control samples from healthy donors and cancer patients. The CDR3 length is 13 residues. V gave up 5 bases and J gave up 9 bases, with 14 bases separating them. Germline CDR1 and CDR2: LGHNA and YSLEER. Profiling relied on immunoSEQ multiplex PCR, and the TCRdb table lists in-frame clones only, not all of them. The sample has some 140,000 clones; approximately 92% are singletons. Material: blood. The chain is built from TRBV4-3 and TRBJ2-1; possible D gene TRBD2, 5 bases. The source of this sequence is a young man in good health. CDR3 loop: CASSFDYPGEQFF. CDR3 DNA: TGCGCCAGCAGCTTCGACTACCCAGGTGAGCAGTTCTTC.